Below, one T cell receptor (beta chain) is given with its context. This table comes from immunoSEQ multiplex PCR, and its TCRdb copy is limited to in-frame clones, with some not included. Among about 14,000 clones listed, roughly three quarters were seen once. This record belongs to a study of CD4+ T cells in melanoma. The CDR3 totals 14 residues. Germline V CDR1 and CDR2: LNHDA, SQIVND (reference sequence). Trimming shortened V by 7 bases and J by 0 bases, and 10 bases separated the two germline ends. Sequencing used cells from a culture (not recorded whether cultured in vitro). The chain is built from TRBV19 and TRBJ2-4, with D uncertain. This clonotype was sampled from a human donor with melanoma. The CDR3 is CASKDELAKNIQYF. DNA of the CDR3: TGTGCCAGTAAGGACGAACTAGCCAAAAACATTCAGTACTTC.